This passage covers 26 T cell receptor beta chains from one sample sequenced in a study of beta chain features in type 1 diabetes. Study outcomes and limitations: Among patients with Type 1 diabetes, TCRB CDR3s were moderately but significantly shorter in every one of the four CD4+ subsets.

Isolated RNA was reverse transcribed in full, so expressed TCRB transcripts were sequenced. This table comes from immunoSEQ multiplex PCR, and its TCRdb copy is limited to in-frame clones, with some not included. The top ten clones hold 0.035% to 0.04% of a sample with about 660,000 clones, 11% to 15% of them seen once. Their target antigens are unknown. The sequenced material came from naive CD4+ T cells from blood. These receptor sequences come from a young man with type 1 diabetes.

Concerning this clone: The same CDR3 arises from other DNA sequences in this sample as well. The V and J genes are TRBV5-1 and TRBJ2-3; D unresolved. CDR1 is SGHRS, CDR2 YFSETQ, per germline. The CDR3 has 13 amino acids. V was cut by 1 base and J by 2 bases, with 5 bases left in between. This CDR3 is CASSLSDTDTQYF. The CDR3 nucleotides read TGCGCCAGCAGCTTGAGCGACACAGATACGCAGTATTTT.

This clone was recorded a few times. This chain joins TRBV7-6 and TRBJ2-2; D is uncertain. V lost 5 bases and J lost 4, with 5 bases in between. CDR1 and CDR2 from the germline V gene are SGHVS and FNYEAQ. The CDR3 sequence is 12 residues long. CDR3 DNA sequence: TGTGCCAGCAGCCTTAGCACCGGGGAGCTGTTTTTT. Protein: CASSLSTGELFF.

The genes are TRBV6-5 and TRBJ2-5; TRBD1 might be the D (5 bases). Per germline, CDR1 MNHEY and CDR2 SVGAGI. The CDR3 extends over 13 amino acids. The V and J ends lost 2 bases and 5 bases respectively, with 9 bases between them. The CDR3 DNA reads TGTGCCAGCAGTTACCAAGGGGCCGAGACCCAGTACTTC. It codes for CASSYQGAETQYF.

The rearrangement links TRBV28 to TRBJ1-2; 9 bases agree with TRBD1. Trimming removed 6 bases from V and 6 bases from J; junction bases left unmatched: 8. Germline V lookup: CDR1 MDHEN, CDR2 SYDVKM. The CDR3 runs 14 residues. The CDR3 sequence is CASSYDRGKNGYTF. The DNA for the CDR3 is TGTGCCAGCAGCTACGACAGGGGGAAGAATGGCTACACCTTC.

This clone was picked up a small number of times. CDR3 DNA: TGTGCCAGCAGTTTGCCGGGACAGGGGCACTACAATGAGCAGTTCTTC. It yields the protein CASSLPGQGHYNEQFF. V usage is TRBV28 and J usage is TRBJ2-1, with 10 nucleotides matching TRBD1. The CDR3 sequence is 16 residues long. Per germline, CDR1 MDHEN and CDR2 SYDVKM. Losses at the gene ends were 3 bases for V and 3 bases for J; bases not matched to a gene: 5.

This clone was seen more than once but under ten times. CDR3 nucleotide sequence: TGCAGCGTGAGTGGGTTAGGAACTAATGAAAAACTGTTTTTT. Translated, it gives CSVSGLGTNEKLFF. The chain has TRBV29-1 and TRBJ1-4; D is undetermined. The V gene's germline CDR1 is SQVTM and CDR2 ANQGSEA. V lost 6 bases, J lost 1 base, and 12 bases lay in between. The CDR3 runs to 14 residues.

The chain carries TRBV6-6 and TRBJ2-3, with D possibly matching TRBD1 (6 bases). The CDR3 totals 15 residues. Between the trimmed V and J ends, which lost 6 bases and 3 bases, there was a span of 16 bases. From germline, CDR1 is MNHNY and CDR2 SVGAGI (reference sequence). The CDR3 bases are TGTGCCAGCAGACGAAAATACAGGGCGACAGATACGCAGTATTTT. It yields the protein CASRRKYRATDTQYF.

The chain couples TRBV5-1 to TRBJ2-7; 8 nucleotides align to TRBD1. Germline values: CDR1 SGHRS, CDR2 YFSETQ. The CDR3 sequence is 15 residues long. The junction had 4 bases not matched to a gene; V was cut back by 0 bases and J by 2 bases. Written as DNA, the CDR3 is TGCGCCAGCAGCTTGGCGACAGGGGAGACCTACGAGCAGTACTTC. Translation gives CASSLATGETYEQYF. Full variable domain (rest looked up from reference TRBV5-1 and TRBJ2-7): KAGVTQTPRYLIKTRGQQVTLSCSPISGHRSVSWYQQTPGQGLQFLFEYFSETQRNKGNFPGRFSGRQFSNSRSEMNVSTLELGDSALYLCASSLATGETYEQYFGPGTRLTVT.

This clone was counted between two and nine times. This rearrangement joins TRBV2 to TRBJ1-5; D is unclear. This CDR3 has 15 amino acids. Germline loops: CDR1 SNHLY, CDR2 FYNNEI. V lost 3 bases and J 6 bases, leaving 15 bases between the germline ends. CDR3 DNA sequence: TGTGCCAGCAGTGAGAGGGCACCCTTGAGTCAGCCCCAGCATTTT. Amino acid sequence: CASSERAPLSQPQHF.

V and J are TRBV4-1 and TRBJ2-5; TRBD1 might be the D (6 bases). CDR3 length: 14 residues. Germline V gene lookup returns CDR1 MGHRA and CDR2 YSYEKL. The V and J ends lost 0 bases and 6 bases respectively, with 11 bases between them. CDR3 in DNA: TGCGCCAGCAGCCAAGAGTTACAGGGAAAGACCCAGTACTTC. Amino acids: CASSQELQGKTQYF.

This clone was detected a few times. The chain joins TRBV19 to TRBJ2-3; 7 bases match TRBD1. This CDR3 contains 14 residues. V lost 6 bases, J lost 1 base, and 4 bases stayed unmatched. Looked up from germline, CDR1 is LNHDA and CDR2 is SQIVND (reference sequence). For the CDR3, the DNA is TGTGCCAGTAGCCAAACAGGGGGCACAGATACGCAGTATTTT. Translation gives CASSQTGGTDTQYF.

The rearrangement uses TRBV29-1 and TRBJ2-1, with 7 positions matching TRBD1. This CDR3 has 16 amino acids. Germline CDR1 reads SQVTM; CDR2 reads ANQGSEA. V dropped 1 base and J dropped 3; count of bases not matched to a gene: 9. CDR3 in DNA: TGCAGCGTTGAAGTGGCGATACGGGACAGCTACAATGAGCAGTTCTTC. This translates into CSVEVAIRDSYNEQFF.

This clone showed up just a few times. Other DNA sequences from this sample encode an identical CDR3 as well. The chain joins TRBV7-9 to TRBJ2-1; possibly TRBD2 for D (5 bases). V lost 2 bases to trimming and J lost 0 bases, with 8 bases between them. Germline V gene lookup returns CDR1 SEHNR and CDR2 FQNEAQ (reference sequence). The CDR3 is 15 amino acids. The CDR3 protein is CASSLRGSSYNEQFF. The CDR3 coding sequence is TGTGCCAGCAGCTTAAGAGGGAGCTCCTACAATGAGCAGTTCTTC.

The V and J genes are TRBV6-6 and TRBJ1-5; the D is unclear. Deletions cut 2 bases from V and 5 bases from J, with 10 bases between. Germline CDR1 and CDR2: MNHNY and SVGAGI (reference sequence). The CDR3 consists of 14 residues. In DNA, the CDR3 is TGTGCCAGCAGTTACACCGGGGTGTATCAGCCCCAGCATTTT. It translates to CASSYTGVYQPQHF.

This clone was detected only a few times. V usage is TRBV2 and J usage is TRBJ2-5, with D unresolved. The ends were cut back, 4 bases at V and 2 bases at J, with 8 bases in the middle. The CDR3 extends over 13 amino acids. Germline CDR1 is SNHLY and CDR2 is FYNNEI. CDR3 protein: CASSVSLQETQYF. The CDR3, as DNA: TGTGCCAGCAGTGTGTCCTTGCAAGAGACCCAGTACTTC.

The CDR3 region is CASSPPREYNEQFF. The CDR3 coding sequence is TGTGCCAGCAGTCCGCCTCGCGAGTACAATGAGCAGTTCTTC. The chain links TRBV27 to TRBJ2-1; no firm D call. V was cut by 5 bases and J by 4 bases, with 12 bases left in between. The CDR3 runs to 14 residues. CDR1 MNHEY and CDR2 SMNVEV come from the germline V gene (reference sequence).

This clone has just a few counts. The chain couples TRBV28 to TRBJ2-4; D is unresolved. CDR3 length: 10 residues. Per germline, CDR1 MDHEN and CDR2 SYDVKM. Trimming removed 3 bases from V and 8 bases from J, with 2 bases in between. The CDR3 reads CASSLDIQYF. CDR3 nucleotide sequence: TGTGCCAGCAGTTTGGACATTCAGTACTTC.

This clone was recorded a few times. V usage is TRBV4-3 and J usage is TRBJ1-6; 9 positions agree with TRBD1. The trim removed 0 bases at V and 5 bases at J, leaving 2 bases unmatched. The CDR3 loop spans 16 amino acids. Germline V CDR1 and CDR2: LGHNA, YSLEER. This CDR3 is CASSQEGTGNNSPLHF. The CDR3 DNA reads TGCGCCAGCAGCCAAGAGGGGACAGGGAATAATTCACCCCTCCACTTT.

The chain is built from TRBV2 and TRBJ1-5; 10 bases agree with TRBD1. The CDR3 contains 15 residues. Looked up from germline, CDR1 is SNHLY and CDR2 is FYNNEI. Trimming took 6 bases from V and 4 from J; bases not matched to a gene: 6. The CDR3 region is CASRRPGQGNQPQHF. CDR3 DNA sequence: TGTGCCAGCAGGAGACCGGGACAGGGGAATCAGCCCCAGCATTTT.

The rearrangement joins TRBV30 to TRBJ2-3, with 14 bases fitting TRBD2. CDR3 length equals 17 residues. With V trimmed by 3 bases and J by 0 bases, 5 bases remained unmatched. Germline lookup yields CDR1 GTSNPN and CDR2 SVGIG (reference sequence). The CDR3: CAWRGTSGGLSTDTQYF. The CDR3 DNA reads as TGTGCCTGGAGGGGGACTAGCGGGGGCCTAAGCACAGATACGCAGTATTTT.

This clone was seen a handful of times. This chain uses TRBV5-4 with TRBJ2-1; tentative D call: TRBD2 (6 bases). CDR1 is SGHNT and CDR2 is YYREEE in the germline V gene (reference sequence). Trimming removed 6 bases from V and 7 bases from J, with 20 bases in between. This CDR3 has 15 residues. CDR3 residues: CASTSKEGFMNEQFF. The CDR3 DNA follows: TGTGCCAGCACCTCGAAGGAGGGGTTTATGAATGAGCAGTTCTTC.

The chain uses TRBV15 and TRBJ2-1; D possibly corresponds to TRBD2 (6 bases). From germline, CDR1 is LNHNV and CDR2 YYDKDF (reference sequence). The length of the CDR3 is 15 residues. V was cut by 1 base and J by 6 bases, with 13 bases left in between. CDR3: CATSRVTGVGNEQFF. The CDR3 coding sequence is TGTGCCACCAGCAGAGTTACGGGAGTAGGCAATGAGCAGTTCTTC.

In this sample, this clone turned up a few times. CDR3 DNA: TGCAGCGTTGGGCCCAGCGGGGCCCGCACAGATACGCAGTATTTT. Residues: CSVGPSGARTDTQYF. This sequence joins TRBV29-1 and TRBJ2-3; 7 bases agree with TRBD2. Losses at the gene ends were 4 bases for V and 1 base for J; bases not matched to a gene: 8. From germline, CDR1 is SQVTM and CDR2 ANQGSEA. The CDR3 length is 15 residues.

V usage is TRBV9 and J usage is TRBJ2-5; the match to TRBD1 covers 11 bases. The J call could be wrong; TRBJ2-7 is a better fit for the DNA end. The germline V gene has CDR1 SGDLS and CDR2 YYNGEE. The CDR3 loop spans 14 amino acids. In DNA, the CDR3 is TGTGCCAGCAGCGTGGACAGGGGGCCCGACGAGCAGTACTTC. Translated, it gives CASSVDRGPDEQYF.

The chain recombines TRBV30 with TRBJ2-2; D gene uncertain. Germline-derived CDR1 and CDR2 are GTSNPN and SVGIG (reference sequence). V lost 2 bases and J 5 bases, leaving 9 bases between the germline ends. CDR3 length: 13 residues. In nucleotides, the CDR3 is TGTGCCTGGAGTTATAAGGGTACCGGGGAGCTGTTTTTT. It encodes CAWSYKGTGELFF.

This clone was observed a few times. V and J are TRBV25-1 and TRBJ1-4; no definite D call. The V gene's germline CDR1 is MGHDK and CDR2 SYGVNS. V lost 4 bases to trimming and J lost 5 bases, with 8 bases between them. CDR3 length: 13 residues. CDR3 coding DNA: TGTGCCAGCAGTGCCAACACAAATGAAAAACTGTTTTTT. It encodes CASSANTNEKLFF. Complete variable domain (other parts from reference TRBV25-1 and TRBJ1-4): EADIYQTPRYLVIGTGKKITLECSQTMGHDKMYWYQQDPGMELHLIHYSYGVNSTEKGDLSSESTVSRIRTEHFPLTLESARPSHTSQYLCASSANTNEKLFFGSGTQLSVL.